This T cell receptor (beta chain) derives from a study of technical replicates of blood from several donors. Profiling relied on immunoSEQ multiplex PCR, and the TCRdb table lists in-frame clones only, not all of them. Among roughly 79,000 clones listed, roughly 91% were seen once. This CDR3 is built from 15 residues. Germline V gene lookup returns CDR1 SEHNR and CDR2 FQNEAQ (reference sequence). Trimming shortened V by 1 base and J by 6 bases, and 13 bases separated the two germline ends. The sample was T cells isolated from PBMCs. The chain has TRBV7-9 and TRBJ1-3; tentative D call: TRBD1 (6 bases). The TCR originated in a human donor in good health. Some clones in this sample may be carry-over from other donors' samples. CDR3 loop: CASSLDGRGENTIYF. In DNA, the CDR3 is TGTGCCAGCAGCTTAGACGGCAGGGGTGAAAACACCATATATTTT.